These 21 T cell receptor beta chains were sequenced from one sample in a study of OX40 agonist ivuxolimab in advanced cancers. Produced via immunoSEQ multiplex PCR; TCRdb's table is partial and in-frame only. This repertoire shows more than 35,000 clones, 78% found once; its top ten account for around 13%. Sequences were derived from CD4+ or CD8+ T cells sorted from blood, sampled in a trial of the OX40 agonist ivuxolimab. Receptor source: an adult with an advanced solid tumor such as melanoma, head and neck, liver or kidney cancer.

This sequence joins TRBV11-2 and TRBJ2-5, with 9 positions matching TRBD2. The CDR3 consists of 16 residues. The germline V gene has CDR1 SGHAT and CDR2 FQNNGV. Losses at the gene ends were 7 bases for V and 5 bases for J; bases not matched to a gene: 14. The CDR3 region is CASTPTGGRVGETQYF. The DNA of the CDR3 is TGTGCCAGCACCCCAACCGGCGGGAGGGTGGGTGAGACCCAGTACTTC.

This chain connects TRBV19 to TRBJ1-6; 10 bases match TRBD1. With 4 bases clipped from V and 6 bases from J, the junction kept 9 bases outside the gene matches. The CDR3 is 17 residues long. The germline CDR1 and CDR2 sequences are LNHDA and SQIVND (reference sequence). This CDR3 reads CASSTTGTGVSNSPLHF. CDR3 nucleotides: TGTGCCAGTAGTACCACCGGGACAGGGGTTTCTAATTCACCCCTCCACTTT.

Only a few counts were recorded for this clone. V usage is TRBV6-1 and J usage is TRBJ2-7, with no clear D. V was trimmed by 4 bases and J by 0 bases, leaving 10 bases between them. The germline V gene has CDR1 MNHNS and CDR2 SASEGT. The CDR3 loop spans 14 amino acids. This CDR3 reads CASSVIDGSYEQYF. CDR3 bases: TGTGCCAGCAGTGTAATCGACGGCTCCTACGAGCAGTACTTC.

This clone was seen just once. The chain employs TRBV30 and TRBJ2-2; 12 bases align to TRBD2. Trimming cost V 8 bases and J 5 bases; bases outside gene matches: 6. The CDR3 runs 14 residues. Germline assignment: CDR1 GTSNPN and CDR2 SVGIG (reference sequence). DNA of the CDR3: TGTGCCCGAGAAGGGACTAGCGGGACCGGGGAGCTGTTTTTT. It translates to CAREGTSGTGELFF.

This rearrangement joins TRBV6-6 to TRBJ2-2, with D hard to call. V lost 5 bases, J lost 7 bases, and 11 bases lay in between. Germline values: CDR1 MNHNY, CDR2 SVGAGI (reference sequence). CDR3 length: 13 amino acids. The DNA for the CDR3 is TGTGCCAGCAGTCCGCAATACGGCGGGGAGCTGTTTTTT. Amino acids: CASSPQYGGELFF.

CDR3 DNA sequence: TGTGCCAGCAGCTCCACGGACGACACTGAAGCTTTCTTT. Amino acids: CASSSTDDTEAFF. This chain connects TRBV7-3 to TRBJ1-1; D is undetermined. Between the trimmed V and J ends, which lost 4 bases and 3 bases, there was a span of 9 bases. CDR3 length equals 13 residues. Germline values: CDR1 SGHTA, CDR2 FQGTGA.

The chain is built from TRBV2 and TRBJ1-1; D remains ambiguous. This CDR3 comprises 11 residues. V lost 7 bases and J 11 bases, leaving 14 bases between the germline ends. Germline lookup yields CDR1 SNHLY and CDR2 FYNNEI. CDR3 coding DNA: TGTGCCAGCATGGACCCCCTCCCGGCTTTCTTT. As protein: CASMDPLPAFF. Complete variable domain (other parts from reference TRBV2 and TRBJ1-1): EPEVTQTPSHQVTQMGQEVILRCVPISNHLYFYWYRQILGQKVEFLVSFYNNEISEKSEIFDDQFSVERPDGSNFTLKIRSTKLEDSAMYFCASMDPLPAFFGQGTRLTVV.

The chain is built from TRBV6-5 and TRBJ2-7; D is ambiguous. Per the germline V gene, CDR1 is MNHEY and CDR2 is SVGAGI. V dropped 6 bases and J dropped 7 bases, with 13 bases sitting between them. The CDR3 sequence is 12 residues long. CDR3 bases: TGTGCCAGCAGATCCACTACTCGGGAGCAGTACTTC. This codes for CASRSTTREQYF.

The chain links TRBV9 to TRBJ2-3; 7 nucleotides align to TRBD2. The germline V gene encodes CDR1 SGDLS and CDR2 YYNGEE. This CDR3 is built from 18 residues. With 0 bases clipped from V and 6 bases from J, the junction kept 16 bases outside the gene matches. The CDR3 nucleotides are TGTGCCAGCAGCGTAGAGGCCCAGCGGGGAAGCTTCACGGATACGCAGTATTTT. It translates to CASSVEAQRGSFTDTQYF.

The sample holds a few counts of this clone. This chain connects TRBV28 to TRBJ2-1; 12 bases are shared with TRBD2. The ends lost 6 bases at V and 5 bases at J; junction bases unmatched: 5. This CDR3 spans 15 amino acids. Germline assignment: CDR1 MDHEN and CDR2 SYDVKM. For the CDR3, the DNA is TGTGCCAGCAGGGTGACTAGCGGGGGCCACAATGAGCAGTTCTTC. Protein product: CASRVTSGGHNEQFF.

This clone turned up a few times. CDR3: CASTRDRYGYTF. As DNA, the CDR3 is TGTGCCAGCACCCGGGACAGGTATGGCTACACCTTC. The V call is TRBV28, the J call TRBJ1-2; 8 nucleotides align to TRBD1. Trimming removed 7 bases from V and 5 bases from J; junction bases left unmatched: 3. The CDR3 is made up of 12 amino acids. The germline gives CDR1 MDHEN, CDR2 SYDVKM.

The chain recombines TRBV5-1 with TRBJ1-5; unclear D gene. CDR1 SGHRS and CDR2 YFSETQ come from the germline V gene. This CDR3 comprises 15 residues. V was shortened by 2 bases and J by 0 bases, with 9 bases between the two germline ends. The CDR3 region is CASSLDGVSNQPQHF. The CDR3 nucleotides read TGCGCCAGCAGCTTAGACGGGGTTAGCAATCAGCCCCAGCATTTT. The entire variable domain, with the rest obtained from reference TRBV5-1 and TRBJ1-5, is as follows: KAGVTQTPRYLIKTRGQQVTLSCSPISGHRSVSWYQQTPGQGLQFLFEYFSETQRNKGNFPGRFSGRQFSNSRSEMNVSTLELGDSALYLCASSLDGVSNQPQHFGDGTRLSIL.

The count of this clone is one. The chain recombines TRBV28 with TRBJ1-4, with 8 bases matching TRBD1. Germline CDR1 and CDR2: MDHEN and SYDVKM. V was clipped by 6 bases and J by 10 bases; unmatched bases: 7. The CDR3 consists of 13 residues. The CDR3 nucleotides read TGTGCCAGCAGCCCCCGGACAGGGATAAAACTGTTTTTT. The encoded protein is CASSPRTGIKLFF. Complete variable domain (other parts from reference TRBV28 and TRBJ1-4): DVKVTQSSRYLVKRTGEKVFLECVQDMDHENMFWYRQDPGLGLRLIYFSYDVKMKEKGDIPEGYSVSREKKERFSLILESASTNQTSMYLCASSPRTGIKLFFGSGTQLSVL.

The CDR3 DNA reads as TGTGCCAGCAGCCTGGCGGAGTTCTCTGGAAACACCATATATTTT. Its protein product is CASSLAEFSGNTIYF. The chain has TRBV5-4 and TRBJ1-3; D unclear. This CDR3 contains 15 residues. Germline V gives CDR1 SGHNT, CDR2 YYREEE (reference sequence). Trimming stripped 4 bases from V and 0 bases from J, with 11 bases between.

The V call is TRBV19, the J call TRBJ1-1; D possibly corresponds to TRBD1 (5 bases). The germline gives CDR1 LNHDA, CDR2 SQIVND (reference sequence). The CDR3 sequence is 15 residues long. V gave up 4 bases and J gave up 5 bases, with 17 bases separating them. The CDR3 loop reads CASSTSDSLGTEAFF. The CDR3 DNA reads as TGTGCCAGTAGTACCTCCGACAGTCTCGGGACTGAAGCTTTCTTT. The variable domain in full, with the rest retrieved from reference TRBV19 and TRBJ1-1, is DGGITQSPKYLFRKEGQNVTLSCEQNLNHDAMYWYRQDPGQGLRLIYYSQIVNDFQKGDIAEGYSVSREKKESFPLTVTSAQKNPTAFYLCASSTSDSLGTEAFFGQGTRLTVV.

About this clone: Distinct nucleotide sequences in the sample also encode this CDR3. V gene TRBV5-1 combines with J gene TRBJ2-7; D ambiguous. Germline V gene sequence: CDR1 SGHRS, CDR2 YFSETQ. V was trimmed by 0 bases and J by 2 bases, leaving 9 bases between them. There are 14 residues in the CDR3. The DNA for the CDR3 is TGCGCCAGCAGCTTGGTAGTCAGTCCCTACGAGCAGTACTTC. Residues: CASSLVVSPYEQYF.

J is TRBJ1-1 and V is TRBV19, with TRBD1 matching 7 bases. V lost 9 bases and J lost 1; bases outside the gene matches: 11. The germline CDR1 and CDR2 sequences are LNHDA and SQIVND (reference sequence). The CDR3 contains 15 residues. In nucleotides, the CDR3 is TGTGCCAGCTGCGACAGGGCGCACTCGAACACTGAAGCTTTCTTT. Translating gives CASCDRAHSNTEAFF.

The CDR3 loop reads CASSQVRNTGELFF. As DNA, the CDR3 is TGTGCCAGCAGCCAAGTTCGAAACACCGGGGAGCTGTTTTTT. This chain connects TRBV14 to TRBJ2-2; D call uncertain. Germline CDR1 SGHDN, CDR2 FVKESK. This CDR3 comprises 14 residues. With 1 base removed from V and 2 bases from J, the gap between germline ends came to 5 bases.

This CDR3 is CASSIDRDTEAFF. The CDR3 DNA reads as TGTGCCAGCAGTATTGACCGCGACACTGAAGCTTTCTTT. The genes are TRBV6-1 and TRBJ1-1; D is undetermined. V lost 5 bases to trimming and J lost 3 bases, with 10 bases between them. The CDR3 sequence is 13 residues long. Looked up from germline, CDR1 is MNHNS and CDR2 is SASEGT.

The V call is TRBV4-3, the J call TRBJ1-2, with D possibly being TRBD1 (5 bases). Germline V gene lookup returns CDR1 LGHNA and CDR2 YSLEER. The length of the CDR3 is 11 residues. V lost 4 bases to trimming and J lost 10 bases, with 10 bases between them. CDR3 amino acids: CASSRDRNYTF. The CDR3 DNA is TGCGCCAGCAGCCGAGACAGAAACTACACCTTC.

V gene TRBV5-3 combines with J gene TRBJ2-3, with 10 bases aligning to TRBD2. TRBV5-3 is treated as an ORF (open reading frame) with a function not yet certain. V lost 0 bases, J lost 8 bases, and 18 bases stayed unmatched. This CDR3 region has 19 residues. CDR3 protein: CARSLVNRSTSGPRGTQYF. The CDR3 DNA reads as TGTGCCAGAAGCTTGGTTAATCGGTCGACTAGCGGGCCACGGGGTACGCAGTATTTT.